The rows below give T cell receptor beta chains drawn from one sample of a study of early stage breast cancer tumors. TCRdb's table, derived via immunoSEQ multiplex PCR, lists solely in-frame clones and lacks some. The sample yields fewer than 30,000 clones, less than 75% seen once. The sequencing input was breast tumor tissue. All receptors come from a person aged 45-65 years with breast cancer. Each CDR3 is given with its conserved first and last residue. Fields, in order: J gene, clone size, V gene, D gene, CDR3 DNA, CDR3 protein. The D gene is left open where the match is weak. The size entry is marked missing in some rows and otherwise reads once, few, many or a size class.

J: TRBJ2-1
size: NA
V: TRBV19
D: NA
DNA: TGTGCCAGTAGTCCTCTAGGACTCTCCTACAATGAGCAGTTCTTC
CDR3: CASSPLGLSYNEQFF

J: TRBJ2-1
size: NA
V: TRBV4-2
D: NA
DNA: TGTGCCAGCAGCCAAGCGTCCTATACAGGAACGAGCTCCTACAATGAGCAGTTCTTC
CDR3: CASSQASYTGTSSYNEQFF

J: TRBJ2-5
size: NA
V: TRBV23-1
D: NA
DNA: TGCGCCAGCAGTCATAGGGGACTCTTTGGGGAGACCCAGTACTTC
CDR3: CASSHRGLFGETQYF

J: TRBJ2-7
size: NA
V: TRBV30
D: NA
DNA: TGTGCCTGGAGTAGGGCTTTGAGGGAGCAGTACTTC
CDR3: CAWSRALREQYF

J: TRBJ1-1
size: NA
V: TRBV28
D: NA
DNA: TGTGCCAGCAGTTTTCCCCCCTACCGAATGAACACTGAAGCTTTCTTT
CDR3: CASSFPPYRMNTEAFF

J: TRBJ2-1
size: NA
V: TRBV7-9
D: TRBD2
DNA: TGTGCCAGCAGCTTAGACTCCACTAGCGCCTCCTACAATGAGCAGTTCTTC
CDR3: CASSLDSTSASYNEQFF

J: TRBJ2-3
size: NA
V: TRBV6-5
D: TRBD1
DNA: TGTGCCAGCACGACAGGGACAGATACGCAGTATTTT
CDR3: CASTTGTDTQYF

J: TRBJ2-3
size: NA
V: TRBV4-2
D: NA
DNA: TGTGCCAGCAGCCCCCGGAGCGGTGCGGGGTCTGGCACAGATACGCAGTATTTT
CDR3: CASSPRSGAGSGTDTQYF

J: TRBJ1-4
size: NA
V: TRBV4-3
D: TRBD1
DNA: TGCGCCAGCAGCCAAGGCCCCGGGACAGGGGGGGAAAAACTGTTTTTT
CDR3: CASSQGPGTGGEKLFF

J: TRBJ2-7
size: few
V: TRBV19
D: NA
DNA: TGTGCCAGTAGTCGGGGGGGACAGACCCTCGAGCAGTACTTC
CDR3: CASSRGGQTLEQYF

J: TRBJ2-7
size: NA
V: TRBV11-2
D: NA
DNA: TGTGCCAGCAGCTATACTAGAGGCTACGAGCAGTACTTC
CDR3: CASSYTRGYEQYF

J: TRBJ2-1
size: NA
V: TRBV6-6
D: TRBD1
DNA: TGTGCCAGCAGCGCCGGGACAGGGAGGAGCAATGAGCAGTTCTTC
CDR3: CASSAGTGRSNEQFF

J: TRBJ2-1
size: NA
V: TRBV7-9
D: TRBD1
DNA: TGTGCCAGCAGCTTAAGGGACAGCCCTTACAATGAGCAGTTCTTC
CDR3: CASSLRDSPYNEQFF

J: TRBJ1-4
size: once
V: TRBV19
D: NA
DNA: TGTGCCAGAAAGGACGGGTATAATGAAAAACTGTTTTTT
CDR3: CARKDGYNEKLFF

J: TRBJ1-1
size: NA
V: TRBV6-1
D: NA
DNA: TGTGCCAGCAACGGACAGTTGGGCACTGAAGCTTTCTTT
CDR3: CASNGQLGTEAFF

J: TRBJ2-1
size: NA
V: TRBV23-1
D: NA
DNA: TGCGCCAGCAGTCACCTAGCAGGGGTTGTCCGAAATGAGCAGTTCTTC
CDR3: CASSHLAGVVRNEQFF

J: TRBJ2-7
size: few
V: TRBV6-1
D: TRBD2
DNA: TGTGCCACATTGGAGCGGGGGAACTCCTACGAGCAGTACTTC
CDR3: CATLERGNSYEQYF

J: TRBJ2-7
size: NA
V: TRBV2
D: NA
DNA: TGTGCCAGCAGTGATCGCCCTAGCGCTAACTACGAGCAGTACTTC
CDR3: CASSDRPSANYEQYF

J: TRBJ1-1
size: NA
V: TRBV19
D: NA
DNA: TGTGCCAGTAGTACCGACAGAGAGAACACTGAAGCTTTCTTT
CDR3: CASSTDRENTEAFF

J: TRBJ2-2
size: NA
V: TRBV5-4
D: TRBD2
DNA: TGTGCCAGCAGGGATGTTAGAGCGGGAGAGAACACCGGGGAGCTGTTTTTT
CDR3: CASRDVRAGENTGELFF

J: TRBJ2-4
size: medium-sized
V: TRBV10-1
D: NA
DNA: TGCGCCAGCAGTGAGGGAAGGGCAGGGGGGACCAAAAACATTCAGTACTTC
CDR3: CASSEGRAGGTKNIQYF

J: TRBJ2-5
size: NA
V: TRBV7-3
D: TRBD2
DNA: TGTGCCAGCAGCTTGGGAACGGGGCGGGAGGGGGAGACCCAGTACTTC
CDR3: CASSLGTGREGETQYF

J: TRBJ1-2
size: few
V: TRBV7-2
D: NA
DNA: TGTGCCAGCAGCTTAGCCCTCCGGGGAGGCTACACCTTC
CDR3: CASSLALRGGYTF

J: TRBJ2-7
size: NA
V: TRBV27
D: TRBD1
DNA: TGTGCCAGCAGTTCTACCTCCCGACAGGGGGATGGCTACGAGCAGTACTTC
CDR3: CASSSTSRQGDGYEQYF

J: TRBJ1-1
size: NA
V: TRBV5-1
D: TRBD1
DNA: TGCGCCAGCAGCGCCCGGACAGGGGACACTGAAGCTTTCTTT
CDR3: CASSARTGDTEAFF

J: TRBJ2-7
size: NA
V: TRBV10-2
D: NA
DNA: TGCGCCAGCAGCGCCCCGGACCGATCCTACGAGCAGTACTTC
CDR3: CASSAPDRSYEQYF

J: TRBJ2-5
size: NA
V: TRBV5-1
D: NA
DNA: TGCGCCACCCCGTTACAGGGTCAGGAGACCCAGTACTTC
CDR3: CATPLQGQETQYF

J: TRBJ1-1
size: NA
V: TRBV7-9
D: TRBD1
DNA: TGTGCCAGCAGCTGGGGGACAGGGGGTAGCACTGAAGCTTTCTTT
CDR3: CASSWGTGGSTEAFF

J: TRBJ2-2
size: NA
V: TRBV6-1
D: NA
DNA: TGTGCCAGCAGTGACGCCGACGCCGGGGAGCTGTTTTTT
CDR3: CASSDADAGELFF

J: TRBJ1-4
size: NA
V: TRBV7-9
D: NA
DNA: TGTGCCAGCAGCTTAGACCGGTCAGTTAATGAAAAACTGTTTTTT
CDR3: CASSLDRSVNEKLFF

J: TRBJ1-1
size: NA
V: TRBV10-3
D: NA
DNA: TGTGCCATCAGGAGCGGCGTGGGAACTGAAGCTTTCTTT
CDR3: CAIRSGVGTEAFF

J: TRBJ1-1
size: NA
V: TRBV27
D: NA
DNA: TGTGCCAGCAGTTTCGACGGAAAACGCCCGAACACTGAAGCTTTCTTT
CDR3: CASSFDGKRPNTEAFF

J: TRBJ2-1
size: NA
V: TRBV15
D: TRBD2
DNA: TGTGCCACCAGCAGAGATCCCCTAGCGGGGAATCTTTACAATGAGCAGTTCTTC
CDR3: CATSRDPLAGNLYNEQFF

J: TRBJ2-1
size: NA
V: TRBV30
D: TRBD2
DNA: TGTGCCTGGAGTTTGGGACTAGCGGGGTACAATGAGCAGTTCTTC
CDR3: CAWSLGLAGYNEQFF

J: TRBJ2-5
size: NA
V: TRBV5-1
D: NA
DNA: TGCGCCAGCAGCTTGTTATTTGGAGAGACCCAGTACTTC
CDR3: CASSLLFGETQYF

J: TRBJ1-3
size: NA
V: TRBV7-8
D: NA
DNA: TGTGCCAGCAGCTTAGTTGCGTCGGCCGGCACCATATATTTT
CDR3: CASSLVASAGTIYF

J: TRBJ2-7
size: NA
V: TRBV5-1
D: TRBD2
DNA: TGCGCCAGCAGCTTGGCCCCGGGACTAGCCGCTGAGCAGTACTTC
CDR3: CASSLAPGLAAEQYF